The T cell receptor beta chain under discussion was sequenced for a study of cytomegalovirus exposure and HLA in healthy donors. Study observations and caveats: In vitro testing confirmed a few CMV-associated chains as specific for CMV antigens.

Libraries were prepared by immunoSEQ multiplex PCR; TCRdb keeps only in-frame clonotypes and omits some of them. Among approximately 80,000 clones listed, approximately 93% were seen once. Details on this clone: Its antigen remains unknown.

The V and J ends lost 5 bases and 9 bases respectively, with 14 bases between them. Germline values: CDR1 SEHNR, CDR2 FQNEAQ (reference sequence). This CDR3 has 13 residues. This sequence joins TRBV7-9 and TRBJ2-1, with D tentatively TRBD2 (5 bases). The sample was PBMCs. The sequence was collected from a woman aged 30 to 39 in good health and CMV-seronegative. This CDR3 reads CASSQRAGGEQFF. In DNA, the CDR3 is TGTGCCAGCAGCCAGAGGGCGGGCGGTGAGCAGTTCTTC.